Listed here are 24 T cell receptor beta chains from one sample, sequenced in a study of early T cells in non-severe SARS-CoV-2 infection. TCRdb reanalysed the 5' RACE reads using MiXCR and keeps one entry per CDR3 protein. This sample has 55,000 to 75,000 distinct CDR3 sequences; around 9.9% occur once, and the top ten carry 1.2%. The material sequenced was whole blood. The receptors stem from an adult who was a healthcare worker with PCR-confirmed SARS-CoV-2 infection or an uninfected control (not recorded which).

This clonotype was counted many times. The J gene is TRBJ1-3, the V gene TRBV5-1; D ambiguous. The CDR3 contains 14 residues. Germline lookup yields CDR1 SGHRS and CDR2 YFSETQ. The V end lost 4 bases, the J end lost 2 bases, and 10 bases lay between the germline ends. This CDR3 reads CASSEAVAGNTIYF. CDR3 DNA: TGCGCCAGCAGCGAAGCAGTAGCTGGAAACACCATATATTTT.

This clonotype appeared many times. The chain links TRBV3-1 to TRBJ1-1, with a possible D match to TRBD1 (5 bases). Looked up from germline, CDR1 is LGHDT and CDR2 is YNNKEL (reference sequence). The V end was cut by 3 bases, the J end by 11 bases, with 19 bases between. CDR3 size: 14 residues. Written as DNA, the CDR3 is TGTGCCAGCAGCCAGTCTCTCAGGGTCGAGGGGGCTTTCTTT. Translation: CASSQSLRVEGAFF.

This clonotype was seen more than once but under ten times. This rearrangement joins TRBV11-2 to TRBJ2-3, with D unclear. CDR3 size: 14 residues. Germline CDR1 and CDR2: SGHAT and FQNNGV. Trimming stripped 5 bases from V and 1 base from J, with 10 bases between. The CDR3 DNA is TGTGCCAGCAGCCCCCAGGCCGGCACAGATACGCAGTATTTT. Translated: CASSPQAGTDTQYF.

Ten or more counts support this clonotype. This sequence joins TRBV7-2 and TRBJ1-6; a weak D match, TRBD1 (6 bases). This CDR3 is built from 15 residues. Germline loops: CDR1 SGHTA, CDR2 FQGNSA. The V end was cut by 6 bases, the J end by 7 bases, with 16 bases between. CDR3 DNA: TGTGCCAGCAGTACACAGGGATCTGCCAATTCACCCCTCCACTTT. Its translation is CASSTQGSANSPLHF.

This clonotype was counted only a few times. The chain employs TRBV10-1 and TRBJ2-2, with 7 positions matching TRBD2. The trim removed 8 bases at V and 1 base at J, leaving 4 bases unmatched. This CDR3 region has 14 residues. Looked up from germline, CDR1 is WNHNN and CDR2 is SYGVQD (reference sequence). The CDR3 nucleotides read TGCGCCAGCTCTACGGGGGGGAACACCGGGGAGCTGTTTTTT. Translated, it gives CASSTGGNTGELFF.

The chain joins TRBV24-1 to TRBJ2-2; no reliable D call. Germline assignment: CDR1 KGHDR and CDR2 SFDVKD. This CDR3 spans 12 amino acids. The V end was cut by 0 bases, the J end by 13 bases, with 8 bases between. DNA for the CDR3: TGTGCCACCAGTGATTTGGGTGTTCTGCTGTTTTTT. It codes for CATSDLGVLLFF.

This clonotype has just a few counts. The gene calls are TRBV6-1 and TRBJ1-1; 9 bases line up with TRBD1. V shed 6 bases and J 10 bases; nucleotides not matched to a gene: 6. CDR3 size: 12 residues. Germline V gene data show CDR1 as MNHNS and CDR2 as SASEGT. CDR3 in DNA: TGTGCCAGCAGGGGGACAGGGCTGGTAGCTTTCTTT. This sequence encodes CASRGTGLVAFF.

The sample holds a few counts of this clonotype. The chain carries TRBV6-1 and TRBJ2-3, with a tentative D call TRBD1 (5 bases). The germline CDR1 and CDR2 sequences are MNHNS and SASEGT. Between the trimmed V and J ends, which lost 4 bases and 1 base, there was a span of 12 bases. The CDR3 is 15 amino acids. The CDR3 region is CASSVGRAGTDTQYF. CDR3 DNA: TGTGCCAGCAGTGTTGGCAGGGCGGGCACAGATACGCAGTATTTT.

This clonotype was observed a handful of times. This sequence joins TRBV27 and TRBJ2-7, with TRBD1 matching 7 bases. Germline V lookup: CDR1 MNHEY, CDR2 SMNVEV (reference sequence). The CDR3 covers 14 residues. J lost 2 bases, V lost 5 bases, and 6 bases had no gene match. The CDR3 DNA reads TGTGCCAGCAGTGAGGACGGGACAGCCTACGAGCAGTACGTC. As protein: CASSEDGTAYEQYV.

The sample holds a few counts of this clonotype. This rearrangement joins TRBV12-3 or TRBV12-4 to TRBJ2-5, with TRBD2 identical over 8 bases. CDR3 length equals 16 residues. J lost 1 base, V lost 6 bases, and 10 bases had no gene match. CDR3 coding DNA: TGTGCCAGCAGACCATCGGGCGGGGGGACCCAAGAGACCCAGTACTTC. It is translated as CASRPSGGGTQETQYF.

This clonotype has at least ten counts. This sequence joins TRBV7-8 and TRBJ2-6, with a possible D match to TRBD2 (5 bases). The CDR3 is 14 amino acids. CDR1 and CDR2 from the germline V gene are SGHVS and FQNEAQ. Trimming left V 5 bases short and J 0 bases short, with 5 bases between. The CDR3 sequence is CASSRDSGANVLTF. The CDR3 DNA reads as TGTGCCAGCAGCCGGGACTCTGGGGCCAACGTCCTGACTTTC.

This clonotype was recorded many times. The V and J genes are TRBV6-4 and TRBJ2-1; no reliable D call. The CDR3 length is 16 residues. The germline V and J ends were trimmed by 3 bases and 0 bases, with 12 bases remaining between them. Germline V gene lookup returns CDR1 MRHNA and CDR2 SNTAGT. The chain's CDR3 is CASSDFSSRSYNEQFF. CDR3 in DNA: TGTGCCAGCAGTGATTTTTCTAGTCGCTCCTACAATGAGCAGTTCTTC.

This clonotype was observed a few times. The rearrangement links TRBV10-3 to TRBJ1-2; no clear D. This CDR3 spans 13 amino acids. The germline CDR1 and CDR2 sequences are ENHRY and SYGVKD. Deletions cut 6 bases from V and 8 bases from J, with 16 bases between. The CDR3 coding sequence is TGTGCCATCAGCGGTATTGGGAAGGAAGGCTACACCTTC. Translating it yields CAISGIGKEGYTF.

This clonotype was picked up a small number of times. The chain is built from TRBV29-1 and TRBJ2-1; D possibly corresponds to TRBD2 (6 bases). The CDR3 runs 13 residues. V shed 5 bases and J shed 7 bases, with 15 bases lying between them. CDR1 and CDR2 from the germline V gene are SQVTM and ANQGSEA. CDR3 protein: CSVSASEVNEQFF. Written as DNA, the CDR3 is TGCAGCGTTTCGGCTAGCGAGGTGAATGAGCAGTTCTTC.

J is TRBJ2-2 and V is TRBV7-3, with 9 positions matching TRBD2. This CDR3 region has 20 residues. J lost 2 bases, V lost 5 bases, and 18 bases had no gene match. CDR1 is SGHTA, CDR2 FQGTGA, per germline. CDR3 region: CASSPTPSGGSLTNTGELFF. The CDR3 nucleotides are TGTGCCAGCAGCCCAACCCCAAGCGGGGGGTCACTCACTAACACCGGGGAGCTGTTTTTT. The whole variable domain, filled in from reference TRBV7-3 and TRBJ2-2, reads GAGVSQTPSNKVTEKGKYVELRCDPISGHTALYWYRQSLGQGPEFLIYFQGTGAADDSGLPNDRFFAVRPEGSVSTLKIQRTERGDSAVYLCASSPTPSGGSLTNTGELFFGEGSRLTVL.

This clonotype was seen only a few times. This chain uses TRBV18 with TRBJ1-3; no reliable D call. Germline V gene lookup returns CDR1 KGHSH and CDR2 LQKENI. The CDR3 extends over 17 amino acids. V lost 3 bases and J 0 bases, leaving 15 bases between the germline ends. Here the CDR3 DNA reads TGTGCCAGCTCACCCCCGGGAGCCGTTAACTCTGGAAACACCATATATTTT. It translates to CASSPPGAVNSGNTIYF.

This clonotype was recorded at least ten times. The rearrangement links TRBV11-2 to TRBJ1-2; D not certain. The CDR3 extends over 12 amino acids. Trimming left V 6 bases short and J 8 bases short, with 13 bases between. The germline V gene has CDR1 SGHAT and CDR2 FQNNGV. CDR3 residues: CASRRIGGGYTF. Written as DNA, the CDR3 is TGTGCCAGCAGACGGATAGGCGGAGGCTACACCTTC.

This clonotype was seen many times. This rearrangement joins TRBV5-1 to TRBJ2-1; TRBD1 matches 9 bases. Germline V gene lookup returns CDR1 SGHRS and CDR2 YFSETQ. J was trimmed by 6 bases and V by 4 bases; bases with no gene match: 11. The CDR3 runs to 16 residues. The CDR3 spells CASSRRTGTGSNEQFF. DNA of the CDR3: TGCGCCAGCAGCCGCCGGACCGGGACAGGGTCCAATGAGCAGTTCTTC.

This clonotype was seen a handful of times. V and J are TRBV5-1 and TRBJ2-5; D call uncertain. This CDR3 has 14 amino acids. Germline CDR1 reads SGHRS; CDR2 reads YFSETQ. V dropped 4 bases and J dropped 4 bases, with 14 bases sitting between them. The CDR3 DNA sequence: TGCGCCAGCAGCGCACCCCCCCGCGGAGAGACCCAGTACTTC. Its translation: CASSAPPRGETQYF.

Many counts were recorded for this clonotype. The chain recombines TRBV3-1 with TRBJ1-1; possible D gene TRBD1, 6 bases. The ends were cut back, 5 bases at V and 4 bases at J, with 8 bases in the middle. The CDR3 is 12 residues long. Germline V lookup: CDR1 LGHDT, CDR2 YNNKEL (reference sequence). The CDR3 bases are TGTGCCAGCAGCTGGGGGGCCACTGAAGCTTTCTTT. The encoded protein is CASSWGATEAFF.

This clonotype was recorded a few times. V is TRBV7-8 and J is TRBJ2-7; D may match TRBD1 or TRBD2 (5 bases each). The CDR3 contains 15 residues. Trimming left V 1 base short and J 3 bases short, with 13 bases between. Germline CDR1 is SGHVS and CDR2 is FQNEAQ. In DNA, the CDR3 is TGTGCCAGCAGCTTAGTGGATCATGGGGGCTACGAGCAGTACGTC. This codes for CASSLVDHGGYEQYV.

This rearrangement joins TRBV19 to TRBJ1-5, with D perhaps matching TRBD1 (5 bases). CDR3 size: 15 residues. Trimming removed 4 bases from V and 6 bases from J, with 16 bases in between. Germline V CDR1 and CDR2: LNHDA, SQIVND (reference sequence). The CDR3 protein is CASSTRIGDGQPQHF. The CDR3 DNA reads TGTGCCAGTAGTACTCGAATAGGGGATGGTCAGCCCCAGCATTTT.

This clonotype has a handful of counts. The chain couples TRBV29-1 to TRBJ2-1; TRBD2 agrees at 14 bases. V gave up 6 bases and J gave up 7 bases; unmatched junction bases: 8. This CDR3 comprises 15 residues. The germline CDR1 and CDR2 sequences are SQVTM and ANQGSEA. CDR3 protein: CSVVTSGGALNEQFF. The CDR3 bases are TGCAGCGTGGTGACTAGCGGGGGGGCATTAAATGAGCAGTTCTTC.

This clonotype was seen a handful of times. The chain recombines TRBV5-1 with TRBJ1-2; the match to TRBD1 covers 8 bases. Germline V gene lookup returns CDR1 SGHRS and CDR2 YFSETQ. The CDR3 length is 16 residues. V was pared by 2 bases and J by 4 bases, with 10 bases of the junction left unmatched. The CDR3 here is CASSFGQGRLLYGYTF. CDR3 in DNA: TGCGCCAGCAGCTTTGGACAGGGAAGGCTCCTCTATGGCTACACCTTC.